Listed below are T cell receptor beta chains from one sample, sequenced in a study of T cells in narcolepsy. Measured with immunoSEQ multiplex PCR; TCRdb has only the in-frame clones, and not every one. Counted here are fewer than 40,000 clones, about four fifths occurring once; the ten biggest clones make up over 1%. Material for sequencing was CD45RA- memory CD4+ T cells from PBMCs. Receptor source: a human donor with narcolepsy. Each CDR3 is given with its conserved first and last residue. The D gene is left open where the match is weak. Clone size is shown for a subset of rows, as once, few, many or a class of expanded clone.

v_call	d_call	j_call	clone_size	cdr3_aa	cdr3_nt
TRBV5-4	TRBD1	TRBJ1-1	NA	CASSPDGTGNTEAFF	TGTGCCAGCAGCCCTGACGGGACAGGGAACACTGAAGCTTTCTTT
TRBV7-9	NA	TRBJ2-3	NA	CASSPDSTDTQYF	TGTGCCAGCAGCCCGGACAGCACAGATACGCAGTATTTT
TRBV28	NA	TRBJ2-3	NA	CASSTYGRGAGADTQYF	TGTGCCAGCAGCACCTACGGCAGGGGCGCAGGGGCAGATACGCAGTATTTT
TRBV5-1	NA	TRBJ2-5	NA	CATRDPQETQYF	TGCGCCACCCGGGACCCTCAAGAGACCCAGTACTTC
TRBV7-9	NA	TRBJ2-5	NA	CASSLSLRGGETQYF	TGTGCCAGCAGCTTATCTTTGAGGGGCGGAGAGACCCAGTACTTC
TRBV7-9	TRBD2	TRBJ2-7	NA	CASSLGRAGGPSYEQYF	TGTGCCAGCAGCTTAGGGCGAGCGGGGGGGCCCTCCTACGAGCAGTACTTC
TRBV11-2	TRBD1	TRBJ1-6	NA	CASRHNRQGLNSPLHF	TGTGCCAGCAGGCATAACCGACAGGGTTTGAATTCACCCCTCCACTTT
TRBV2	NA	TRBJ1-2	NA	CASSSTPEFDGYTF	TGTGCCAGCAGCTCCACGCCCGAGTTTGATGGCTACACCTTC
TRBV9	NA	TRBJ1-1	few	CASSVVGGNTEAFF	TGTGCCAGCAGCGTAGTCGGTGGGAACACTGAAGCTTTCTTT
TRBV5-1	TRBD2	TRBJ2-1	NA	CASIPGTSTYNEQFF	TGCGCCAGCATTCCCGGGACTAGCACCTACAATGAGCAGTTCTTC
TRBV10-1	NA	TRBJ2-2	NA	CASTGQGGTGELFF	TGCGCCAGCACCGGGCAGGGAGGTACCGGGGAGCTGTTTTTT
TRBV7-2	NA	TRBJ2-1	NA	CASSGVARVNEQFF	TGTGCCAGCAGCGGGGTTGCCAGGGTCAATGAGCAGTTCTTC
TRBV15	TRBD1	TRBJ2-5	NA	CATSRPGQQETQYF	TGTGCCACCAGCAGACCGGGACAGCAAGAGACCCAGTACTTC
TRBV5-1	NA	TRBJ2-1	NA	CASSLAETGYNEQFF	TGCGCCAGCAGCTTGGCCGAAACAGGGTACAATGAGCAGTTCTTC
TRBV11-1	NA	TRBJ1-6	NA	CASSPALSAPLHF	TGTGCCAGCAGCCCCGCCTTATCAGCACCCCTCCACTTT
TRBV11-2	TRBD2	TRBJ2-6	NA	CASSFGGLAGSGANVLTF	TGTGCCAGCAGCTTTGGCGGACTAGCGGGCTCTGGGGCCAACGTCCTGACTTTC
TRBV4-2	TRBD2	TRBJ2-3	NA	CASSHYGASGGDTQYF	TGTGCCAGCAGCCATTATGGCGCTAGCGGGGGAGATACGCAGTATTTT
TRBV7-9	NA	TRBJ2-5	NA	CASSRDGGVGIKTQYF	TGTGCCAGCAGCCGTGACGGGGGAGTGGGGATTAAGACCCAGTACTTC
TRBV4-3	NA	TRBJ1-4	NA	CASSQGSTDNEKLFF	TGCGCCAGCAGCCAAGGCTCGACCGATAATGAAAAACTGTTTTTT
TRBV6-4	NA	TRBJ1-5	NA	CASSEQSNQPQHF	TGTGCCAGCAGTGAACAGAGCAATCAGCCCCAGCATTTT
TRBV5-6	NA	TRBJ2-6	once	CASSTWGSGANVLTF	TGTGCCAGCAGCACCTGGGGTTCTGGGGCCAACGTCCTGACTTTC
TRBV5-1	NA	TRBJ1-3	NA	CASSLDGAGNTIYF	TGCGCCAGCAGCCTGGACGGGGCGGGAAACACCATATATTTT
TRBV19	NA	TRBJ2-1	NA	CASRLRGRGNEQFF	TGTGCCAGTAGGCTGCGGGGTAGGGGAAATGAGCAGTTCTTC
TRBV30	NA	TRBJ2-3	NA	CAWKAQVTDTQYF	TGTGCCTGGAAGGCGCAGGTTACAGATACGCAGTATTTT
TRBV6-5	TRBD2	TRBJ2-3	NA	CASSLLARRGTQYF	TGTGCCAGCAGTTTACTAGCGAGACGGGGTACGCAGTATTTT
TRBV19	NA	TRBJ1-6	few	CASTEHNSPLHF	TGTGCCAGTACCGAGCATAATTCACCCCTCCACTTT
TRBV18	NA	TRBJ1-1	NA	CASLTSVGASEAFF	TGTGCCAGTCTCACAAGCGTCGGGGCCTCTGAAGCTTTCTTT
TRBV11-2	NA	TRBJ2-1	NA	CASSLGFNNEQFF	TGTGCCAGCAGCTTGGGCTTTAACAATGAGCAGTTCTTC
TRBV2	TRBD1	TRBJ1-4	NA	CASSDAQGEERKLFF	TGTGCCAGCAGTGATGCGCAGGGGGAAGAACGAAAACTGTTTTTT
TRBV9	TRBD1	TRBJ1-2	NA	CASSVVDRVYGYTF	TGTGCCAGCAGCGTAGTGGACAGGGTCTATGGCTACACCTTC
TRBV7-9	TRBD1	TRBJ2-5	NA	CASSPGLQGSGETQYF	TGTGCCAGCAGCCCAGGGTTACAGGGGTCAGGAGAGACCCAGTACTTC
TRBV11-3	NA	TRBJ2-3	NA	CASSSRDGGPDTQYF	TGTGCCAGCAGCTCCCGGGACGGGGGACCAGATACGCAGTATTTT
TRBV28	NA	TRBJ2-7	NA	CASSLSRYEQYF	TGTGCCAGCAGTTTAAGCAGATACGAGCAGTACTTC
TRBV5-1	NA	TRBJ2-5	NA	CASSRNRAQETQYF	TGCGCCAGCAGCCGAAACAGGGCCCAAGAGACCCAGTACTTC
TRBV2	TRBD1	TRBJ2-5	NA	CASPRDRGARETQYF	TGTGCCAGCCCGCGGGACAGGGGCGCACGAGAGACCCAGTACTTC
TRBV21-1	NA	TRBJ1-2	NA	CASSSGRRRGYTF	TGTGCCAGCAGCTCTGGTAGGAGACGGGGCTACACCTTC
TRBV7-3	NA	TRBJ2-3	NA	CASSSYLADTQYF	TGTGCCAGCAGCTCTTATTTAGCAGATACGCAGTATTTT
TRBV29-1	TRBD1	TRBJ1-4	NA	CSVGQGQEKLFF	TGCAGCGTCGGACAGGGCCAAGAAAAACTGTTTTTT
TRBV4-1	NA	TRBJ2-6	NA	CASSQPRQAGANVLTF	TGCGCCAGCAGCCAACCCAGACAGGCGGGGGCCAACGTCCTGACTTTC
TRBV19	TRBD1	TRBJ1-2	NA	CASRLRQGYYGYTF	TGTGCCAGTAGATTACGACAGGGATACTATGGCTACACCTTC
TRBV2	NA	TRBJ2-1	NA	CASRRSSSYNEQFF	TGTGCCAGCCGCAGGTCGAGCTCCTACAATGAGCAGTTCTTC
TRBV7-2	NA	TRBJ2-3	NA	CASSLTLAARDTQYF	TGTGCCAGCAGCTTAACGTTGGCAGCCAGGGATACGCAGTATTTT
TRBV5-1	TRBD1	TRBJ1-2	NA	CASSGGGQGEGYTF	TGCGCCAGCAGCGGTGGGGGACAGGGAGAGGGCTACACCTTC
TRBV30	TRBD1	TRBJ1-5	NA	CAWRAGQGVNQPQHF	TGTGCCTGGAGGGCCGGACAGGGGGTAAATCAGCCCCAGCATTTT
TRBV6-5	NA	TRBJ1-1	NA	CASSLIGGSTEAFF	TGTGCCAGCAGTTTAATAGGGGGAAGCACTGAAGCTTTCTTT
TRBV7-9	NA	TRBJ1-1	NA	CASRQWDTEAFF	TGTGCCAGCCGGCAGTGGGACACTGAAGCTTTCTTT
TRBV27	NA	TRBJ1-6	NA	CASSLRRANLSYNSPLHF	TGTGCCAGCAGTCTGCGGCGGGCTAACCTCTCCTATAATTCACCCCTCCACTTT
TRBV28	NA	TRBJ1-1	NA	CASSLTTENTEAFF	TGTGCCAGCAGTTTAACCACAGAGAACACTGAAGCTTTCTTT
TRBV7-3	NA	TRBJ1-1	NA	CASSVGRTMNTEAFF	TGTGCCAGCAGCGTCGGACGGACCATGAACACTGAAGCTTTCTTT
TRBV30	NA	TRBJ1-6	few	CAWRVGDSPLHF	TGTGCCTGGAGGGTGGGGGATTCACCCCTCCACTTT
TRBV2	NA	TRBJ1-2	NA	CASSSGLGALGYGYTF	TGTGCCAGCAGCTCCGGGTTAGGGGCTCTAGGCTATGGCTACACCTTC
TRBV11-1	TRBD2	TRBJ2-3	NA	CASSGNSGGVGTDTQYF	TGTGCCAGCAGCGGAAACAGCGGGGGGGTTGGCACAGATACGCAGTATTTT